Reported below is one T cell receptor beta chain. Its antigen is as yet unknown. The PCR had 60 Vbeta and 13 Jbeta primers. Only in-frame clones appear in the TCRdb table, and some are missing; sequencing was by immunoSEQ multiplex PCR. The listing contains 150,000 to 200,000 clones. The data belong to a study of cytomegalovirus exposure and HLA in healthy donors. The CDR3 covers 14 residues. The junction had 6 bases not matched to a gene; V was cut back by 1 base and J by 7 bases. Germline assignment: CDR1 SGHVS and CDR2 FNYEAQ. Whole-study findings and limits: CMV serostatus was the only immune exposure information that was available.

Sequenced sample: PBMCs. V usage is TRBV7-6 and J usage is TRBJ2-7, with 8 bases that match TRBD1. This clonotype originated in an older woman in good health and CMV-seronegative. The CDR3 DNA is TGTGCCAGCAGCTTAGATCAGGGGGCGAAGGAGCAGTACTTC. It codes for CASSLDQGAKEQYF. The full variable domain, completed using reference TRBV7-6 and TRBJ2-7, is GAGVSQSPRYKVTKRGQDVALRCDPISGHVSLYWYRQALGQGPEFLTYFNYEAQQDKSGLPNDRFSAERPEGSISTLTIQRTEQRDSAMYRCASSLDQGAKEQYFGPGTRLTVT.